This T cell receptor beta chain was sequenced for a study of blood T cell repertoires in COVID-19. Study-level information: T cells, B-cell-depleted T cells, or PBMCs provided the cDNA or gDNA that served as material.

The table came from immunoSEQ multiplex PCR; TCRdb's copy has only in-frame clones and leaves some out. The sample has some 200,000 clones, over 70% seen once. The CDR3 has 14 residues. Per germline, CDR1 SGHTA and CDR2 FQGNSA. With 5 bases clipped from V and 6 bases from J, the junction kept 7 bases outside the gene matches. Input material: peripheral blood. The clonotype was recovered from a woman in her seventies with acute or convalescent COVID-19. This sequence joins TRBV7-2 and TRBJ2-1; 7 nucleotides line up with TRBD2. The CDR3 sequence is CASSPAGFGNEQFF. CDR3 DNA: TGTGCCAGCAGCCCAGCGGGGTTTGGCAATGAGCAGTTCTTC.